This TCR beta chain was sequenced in a study of blood T cells in healthy people across ages. CDR1 is DFQATT, CDR2 SNEGSKA, per germline (reference sequence). The CDR3 consists of 12 residues. This clonotype was observed a handful of times. Combining a sample-barcoded 5' primer with a J-beta primer mix, a second PCR ran for about 7 to 11 cycles. TCRdb re-called the 5' RACE reads through MiXCR, storing one row per CDR3 protein. The sample lists hundreds of thousands of distinct CDR3 sequences, approximately 52% occurring once. The sequencing sample was made of blood. The TCR comes from a man between 60 and 75 years old in good health. V usage is TRBV20-1 and J usage is TRBJ1-2; D possibly corresponds to TRBD1 (5 bases). CDR3 bases: TGCCTTGGGGGGGGTCTAGGGTATGGCTACACCTTC. Translated: CLGGGLGYGYTF.